This passage covers 9 T cell receptor beta chains from one sample sequenced in a study of shared clonotypes between healthy human individuals. Profiled with immunoSEQ multiplex PCR; TCRdb holds only in-frame clones, not every one. The table shows under 550,000 clones, with about 95% occurring only once. Sequenced sample: naive CD4+ T cells sorted from blood. Subset of the sample: CD45RA+ positively selected. The receptor set was obtained from a woman in her 30s in good health.

The chain recombines TRBV4-1 with TRBJ2-3, with D hard to call. Trimming shortened V by 1 base and J by 0 bases, and 8 bases separated the two germline ends. The CDR3 length is 15 residues. CDR1 is MGHRA and CDR2 is YSYEKL in the germline V gene. The CDR3 region is CASSQGALSTDTQYF. The CDR3 DNA sequence: TGCGCCAGCAGCCAAGGAGCCCTTAGCACAGATACGCAGTATTTT.

This chain links TRBV28 with TRBJ1-2; TRBD1 might be the D (5 bases). Germline V gene data show CDR1 as MDHEN and CDR2 as SYDVKM. The V end lost 6 bases, the J end lost 3 bases, and 11 bases lay between the germline ends. This CDR3 has 13 amino acids. CDR3 coding DNA: TGTGCCAGCAGACAGGAGACCCACTATGGCTACACCTTC. Its protein product is CASRQETHYGYTF.

The chain has TRBV7-9 and TRBJ1-1; D may be TRBD1 (5 bases). This CDR3 has 12 residues. The germline V and J ends were trimmed by 5 bases and 10 bases, with 14 bases remaining between them. The germline V gene encodes CDR1 SEHNR and CDR2 FQNEAQ (reference sequence). The CDR3 DNA sequence: TGTGCCAGCAGCCTACCGGGACGGGGAGCTTTCTTT. It translates to CASSLPGRGAFF.

This clone was found once. The gene calls are TRBV11-2 and TRBJ2-2, with TRBD1 matching over 7 bases. Trimming took 4 bases from V and 5 from J; bases not matched to a gene: 7. Germline V gene data show CDR1 as SGHAT and CDR2 as FQNNGV. This CDR3 contains 15 residues. As DNA, the CDR3 is TGTGCCAGCAGCTCTACAGGGGCTGGGACCGGGGAGCTGTTTTTT. Amino acids: CASSSTGAGTGELFF.

This clone was recorded a few times. The chain employs TRBV19 and TRBJ1-2; weak D call: TRBD1 (6 bases). Trimming removed 6 bases at V and 3 bases at J, with 14 bases between. CDR3 length equals 14 residues. Germline V gene lookup returns CDR1 LNHDA and CDR2 SQIVND (reference sequence). CDR3 coding DNA: TGTGCCAGTAGACCACCTGGACAGTACTATGGCTACACCTTC. As protein: CASRPPGQYYGYTF.

The chain carries TRBV1 and TRBJ2-7; TRBD2 is the table's D call, not checked against the DNA. TRBV1 is a pseudogene. The CDR3 has 16 amino acids. The CDR3: CTSSQDILAGAGEQYF. Here the CDR3 DNA reads TGCACCAGCAGCCAAGATATCCTAGCGGGAGCGGGGGAGCAGTACTTC.

V and J are TRBV19 and TRBJ2-1; D not resolved. CDR1 and CDR2 from the germline V gene are LNHDA and SQIVND (reference sequence). V shed 6 bases and J shed 7 bases, with 16 bases lying between them. The CDR3 length is 14 residues. DNA for the CDR3: TGTGCCAGTAGGCCCTCTGGAGCCCCGAATGAGCAGTTCTTC. Its protein is CASRPSGAPNEQFF.

The chain uses TRBV2 and TRBJ2-7, with D perhaps matching TRBD2 (5 bases). V lost 3 bases and J 5 bases, leaving 17 bases between the germline ends. This CDR3 has 15 amino acids. From germline, CDR1 is SNHLY and CDR2 FYNNEI. The DNA for the CDR3 is TGTGCCAGCAGTGACCCCACTCGGAGGTCCGACGAGCAGTACTTC. It specifies CASSDPTRRSDEQYF.

The chain has TRBV6-1 and TRBJ2-7; D not resolved. The CDR3 has 12 amino acids. Germline lookup yields CDR1 MNHNS and CDR2 SASEGT. With 7 bases removed from V and 2 bases from J, the gap between germline ends came to 9 bases. CDR3 coding DNA: TGTGCCAGCACACACGGACCCTACGAGCAGTACTTC. As protein: CASTHGPYEQYF.